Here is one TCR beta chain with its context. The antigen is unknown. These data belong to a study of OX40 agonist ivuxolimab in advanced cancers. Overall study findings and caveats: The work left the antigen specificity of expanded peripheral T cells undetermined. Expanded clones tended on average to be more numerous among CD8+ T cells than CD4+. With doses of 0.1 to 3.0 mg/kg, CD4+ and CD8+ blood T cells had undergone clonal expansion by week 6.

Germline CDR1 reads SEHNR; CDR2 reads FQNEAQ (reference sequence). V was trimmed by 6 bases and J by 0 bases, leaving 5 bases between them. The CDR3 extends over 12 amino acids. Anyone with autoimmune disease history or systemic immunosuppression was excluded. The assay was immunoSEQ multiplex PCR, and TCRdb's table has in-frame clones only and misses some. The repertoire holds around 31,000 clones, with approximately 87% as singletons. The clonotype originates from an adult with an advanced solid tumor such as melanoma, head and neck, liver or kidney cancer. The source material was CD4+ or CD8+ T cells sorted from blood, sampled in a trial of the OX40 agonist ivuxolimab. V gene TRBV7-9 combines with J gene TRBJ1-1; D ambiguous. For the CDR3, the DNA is TGTGCCAGCAGAAACCTGAACACTGAAGCTTTCTTT. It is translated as CASRNLNTEAFF.